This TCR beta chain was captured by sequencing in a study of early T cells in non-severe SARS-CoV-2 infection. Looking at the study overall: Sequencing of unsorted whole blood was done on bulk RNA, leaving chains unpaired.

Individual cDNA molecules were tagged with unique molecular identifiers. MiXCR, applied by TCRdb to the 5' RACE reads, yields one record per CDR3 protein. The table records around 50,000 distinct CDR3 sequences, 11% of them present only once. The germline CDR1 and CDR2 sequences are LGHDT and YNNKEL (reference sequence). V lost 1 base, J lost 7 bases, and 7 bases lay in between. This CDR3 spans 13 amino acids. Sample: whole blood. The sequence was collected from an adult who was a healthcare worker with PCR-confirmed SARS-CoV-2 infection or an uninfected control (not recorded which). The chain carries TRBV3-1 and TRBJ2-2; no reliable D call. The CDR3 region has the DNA TGTGCCAGCAGCCAAGTGGTTGACGGGGAGCTGTTTTTT. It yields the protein CASSQVVDGELFF. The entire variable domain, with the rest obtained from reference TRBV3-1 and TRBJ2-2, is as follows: DTAVSQTPKYLVTQMGNDKSIKCEQNLGHDTMYWYKQDSKKFLKIMFSYNNKELIINETVPNRFSPKSPDKAHLNLHINSLELGDSAVYFCASSQVVDGELFFGEGSRLTVL.